The clone carrying this TCR beta chain was counted between two and nine times. The target antigen is unknown. TCRdb reprocessed the 5' RACE reads via MiXCR and lists one record per CDR3 protein. The sample consists of about 60,000 distinct CDR3 sequences, more than 5.5% of them appearing once. This entry belongs to a study of T cells after yellow fever vaccination. Study-level information: SMART-Seq v4 Ultra Low Input served to prepare low-cell-number fractions.

There are 17 residues in the CDR3. Germline V gene data show CDR1 as MDHEN and CDR2 as SYDVKM. The ends lost 2 bases at V and 7 bases at J; junction bases unmatched: 9. Broader study findings: Of the clonotypes, a small share occurred in both CD4 and CD8 compartments.

Sequencing was performed on CD8+ T cells sorted from PBMCs, taken on the day of the first yellow fever vaccination. V is TRBV28 and J is TRBJ2-1; 12 nucleotides line up with TRBD2. The sequence derives from a man between 18 and 35 years old who received the YFV17D yellow fever vaccine. The CDR3 DNA reads TGTGCCAGCAGTTTAAGGGTACTAGCGGGGGGTGTGAATGAGCAGTTCTTC. Protein product: CASSLRVLAGGVNEQFF.